This T cell receptor beta chain was sequenced during a study of cytomegalovirus exposure and HLA in healthy donors. Germline assignment: CDR1 LNHDA and CDR2 SQIVND (reference sequence). This CDR3 spans 12 amino acids. Trimming shortened V by 3 bases and J by 1 base, and 3 bases separated the two germline ends. The assay was immunoSEQ multiplex PCR, and TCRdb's table has in-frame clones only and misses some. The repertoire holds 250,000 to 400,000 clones, with 88% as singletons. V usage is TRBV19 and J usage is TRBJ1-1; no reliable D call. Sequencing used PBMCs. This receptor was taken from a man between 25 and 39 years old in good health and CMV-seronegative. In DNA form, the CDR3 reads TGTGCCAGTAGTATTCGGAACACTGAAGCTTTCTTT. Amino acid sequence: CASSIRNTEAFF.